These 25 T cell receptor beta chains were all obtained from the same sample, sequenced in a study of blood T cell repertoires in COVID-19. Data came from immunoSEQ multiplex PCR; TCRdb stores just in-frame clones and leaves some out. Of almost 250,000 clones listed, approximately 90% are singletons. Sequenced: PBMCs or T cells enriched from blood (not recorded which). These receptors came from a woman aged 25 to 39 who had recovered from COVID-19.

The chain uses TRBV28 and TRBJ2-7, with TRBD1 identical over 7 bases. V gave up 6 bases and J gave up 7 bases; unmatched junction bases: 9. The germline V gene encodes CDR1 MDHEN and CDR2 SYDVKM. This CDR3 is 13 amino acids long. CDR3 DNA: TGTGCCAGCAGCTACAGGGGTAAGGGTGAGCAGTACTTC. The encoded protein is CASSYRGKGEQYF.

This rearrangement joins TRBV5-8 to TRBJ2-3; TRBD1 is a possible D gene (6 bases). The CDR3 runs to 13 residues. Germline loops: CDR1 SGHTS, CDR2 YDEGEE. V lost 3 bases and J lost 3, with 8 bases in between. Here the CDR3 reads CASSYQGTDTQYF. Here the CDR3 DNA reads TGTGCCAGCAGCTACCAGGGGACAGATACGCAGTATTTT.

In DNA, the CDR3 is TGTGCCGCGGGGCTACCCCGGTACGAGCAGTACTTC. Amino acid sequence: CAAGLPRYEQYF. The chain couples TRBV6-5 to TRBJ2-7; tentatively, D is TRBD2 (6 bases). The CDR3 extends over 12 amino acids. In germline, CDR1 is MNHEY, CDR2 SVGAGI. V was trimmed by 11 bases and J by 4 bases, leaving 15 bases between them.

The chain has TRBV6-5 and TRBJ1-1; D gene ambiguous. This CDR3 contains 13 residues. Trimming removed 6 bases from V and 2 bases from J, with 10 bases in between. Germline V CDR1 and CDR2: MNHEY, SVGAGI. The CDR3 DNA follows: TGTGCCAGCAGCCACACCGTCAACACTGAAGCTTTCTTT. This encodes CASSHTVNTEAFF.

J is TRBJ1-1 and V is TRBV18; D gene ambiguous. The CDR3 has 14 amino acids. Germline V gives CDR1 KGHSH, CDR2 LQKENI. V dropped 6 bases and J dropped 5 bases, with 16 bases sitting between them. CDR3 protein: CASSPVGGMTEAFF. CDR3 DNA sequence: TGTGCCAGCTCCCCGGTGGGAGGGATGACTGAAGCTTTCTTT.

The CDR3 here is CAWSRGPVNNSPLHF. In DNA form, the CDR3 reads TGTGCCTGGAGCCGCGGTCCAGTGAATAATTCACCCCTCCACTTT. This sequence joins TRBV30 and TRBJ1-6; no clear D gene. CDR1 GTSNPN and CDR2 SVGIG come from the germline V gene (reference sequence). The CDR3 sequence is 15 residues long. Trimming cost V 3 bases and J 5 bases, with 14 bases left between them.

This clone was counted a single time. CDR3 region: CASSPTGSSYYGYTF. CDR3 DNA: TGTGCCAGCAGTCCAACAGGGAGTTCTTACTATGGCTACACCTTC. This sequence joins TRBV6-5 and TRBJ1-2; tentatively, D is TRBD1 (6 bases). From germline, CDR1 is MNHEY and CDR2 SVGAGI. V lost 5 bases to trimming and J lost 3 bases, with 16 bases between them. The CDR3 sequence is 15 residues long.

The chain combines TRBV12-3 or TRBV12-4 with TRBJ1-5, with 7 bases that match TRBD1. The length of the CDR3 is 13 residues. Unmatched junction bases numbered 5, after V lost 6 bases and J lost 6 bases. The CDR3 DNA is TGTGCCAGCAGAAGGGGGCGAAGTCAGCCCCAGCATTTT. It encodes CASRRGRSQPQHF.

The chain is built from TRBV7-8 and TRBJ2-1, with 8 bases matching TRBD1. This CDR3 spans 16 amino acids. Germline trimming cut 5 bases from V and 5 bases from J; bases unmatched to any gene: 11. Germline CDR1 and CDR2: SGHVS and FQNEAQ. The CDR3 here is CASSLDRVYFHNEQFF. The CDR3, as DNA: TGTGCCAGCAGCCTGGACAGGGTTTATTTTCACAATGAGCAGTTCTTC.

The chain employs TRBV3-1 (or the pseudogene TRBV3-2) and TRBJ2-1, with D possibly matching TRBD2 (6 bases). The germline CDR1 and CDR2 sequences are LGHDT and YNNKEL (reference sequence). The CDR3 covers 15 residues. Trimming removed 1 base from V and 6 bases from J, with 13 bases in between. CDR3 loop: CASSQGVGRSNEQFF. The CDR3 bases are TGTGCCAGCAGCCAAGGAGTAGGGAGGTCCAATGAGCAGTTCTTC.

The V call is TRBV7-2, the J call TRBJ2-7; 15 nucleotides line up with TRBD2. Germline-derived CDR1 and CDR2 are SGHTA and FQGNSA. The CDR3 is made up of 16 amino acids. V gave up 5 bases and J gave up 5 bases; unmatched junction bases: 7. The CDR3 loop reads CASSRTSGRVGDEQYF. Written as DNA, the CDR3 is TGTGCCAGCAGCCGGACTAGCGGGAGGGTGGGTGACGAGCAGTACTTC.

The rearrangement links TRBV28 to TRBJ2-7; 8 bases match TRBD2. V was pared by 5 bases and J by 6 bases, with 6 bases of the junction left unmatched. The length of the CDR3 is 13 residues. Germline CDR1 reads MDHEN; CDR2 reads SYDVKM. CDR3 coding DNA: TGTGCCAGCAGTCCCAGGGCGGGGGGCGAGCAGTACTTC. It translates to CASSPRAGGEQYF.

The chain employs TRBV6-2 or TRBV6-3 and TRBJ2-6; no reliable D call. The ends were cut back, 0 bases at V and 2 bases at J, with 5 bases in the middle. Per the germline V gene, CDR1 is MNHEY and CDR2 is SVGEGT. The CDR3 sequence is 15 residues long. The CDR3 nucleotides read TGTGCCAGCAGTTACTCTCCAGCTGGGGCCAACGTCCTGACTTTC. This gives the protein CASSYSPAGANVLTF.

V gene TRBV4-3 combines with J gene TRBJ1-1, with D unclear. V was shortened by 2 bases and J by 0 bases, with 13 bases between the two germline ends. The CDR3 loop spans 16 amino acids. Looked up from germline, CDR1 is LGHNA and CDR2 is YSLEER. The CDR3 DNA follows: TGCGCCAGCAGCCAAAACAGAGTAGTTATGAACACTGAAGCTTTCTTT. Its protein product is CASSQNRVVMNTEAFF.

The chain recombines TRBV30 with TRBJ2-5, with D unresolved. The CDR3 contains 12 residues. Germline assignment: CDR1 GTSNPN and CDR2 SVGIG (reference sequence). V was shortened by 8 bases and J by 5 bases, with 15 bases between the two germline ends. Written as DNA, the CDR3 is TGTGCCCATTCAGTGGGCTTGGAGACCCAGTACTTC. Translation: CAHSVGLETQYF.

The V and J genes are TRBV2 and TRBJ2-2; TRBD2 matches 8 bases. With 7 bases clipped from V and 2 bases from J, the junction kept 6 bases outside the gene matches. The CDR3 covers 15 residues. In germline, CDR1 is SNHLY, CDR2 FYNNEI. CDR3 nucleotide sequence: TGTGCCAGCAATATAGCGGGAATAAACACCGGGGAGCTGTTTTTT. Its translation is CASNIAGINTGELFF.

V usage is TRBV6-2 or TRBV6-3 and J usage is TRBJ2-3; 8 bases map to TRBD2. This CDR3 is 15 amino acids long. V shed 0 bases, J shed 6 bases, and the junction held 5 bases outside the gene matches. Germline V gives CDR1 MNHEY, CDR2 SVGEGT. Written as DNA, the CDR3 is TGTGCCAGCAGTTACTCGACCGGGAGGGCGGATACGCAGTATTTT. Encoded protein: CASSYSTGRADTQYF.

The sample holds a few counts of this clone. V and J are TRBV6-5 and TRBJ1-5; tentative D call: TRBD1 (6 bases). V was shortened by 10 bases and J by 0 bases, with 13 bases between the two germline ends. There are 14 residues in the CDR3. The germline V gene has CDR1 MNHEY and CDR2 SVGAGI. The CDR3, as DNA: TGTGCCACAGGGGCGGGGGATAGCAATCAGCCCCAGCATTTT. It translates to CATGAGDSNQPQHF.

The chain employs TRBV5-1 and TRBJ2-3, with 7 bases matching TRBD1. The CDR3 length is 14 residues. With V trimmed by 5 bases and J by 6 bases, 9 bases remained unmatched. Germline CDR1 reads SGHRS; CDR2 reads YFSETQ. The DNA for the CDR3 is TGCGCCAGCAGACCGAAGAGGGGGCACGATACGCAGTATTTT. Translating it yields CASRPKRGHDTQYF.

The genes are TRBV6-6 and TRBJ2-5, with TRBD2 identical over 15 bases. The CDR3 consists of 17 residues. J gave up 1 base and V 5 bases, and 5 bases lay outside the gene matches. The germline CDR1 and CDR2 sequences are MNHNY and SVGAGI (reference sequence). This CDR3 reads CASSPGGLAGGQETQYF. The CDR3 DNA follows: TGTGCCAGCAGTCCCGGGGGACTAGCGGGAGGCCAAGAGACCCAGTACTTC.

V is TRBV7-2 and J is TRBJ1-1; D might be TRBD1 (5 bases). Germline CDR1 SGHTA, CDR2 FQGNSA. V lost 7 bases and J lost 4, with 16 bases in between. CDR3 length equals 14 residues. The CDR3 coding sequence is TGTGCCAGCAACTGGGCGGGGGGAGGCACTGAAGCTTTCTTT. Translating it yields CASNWAGGGTEAFF.

The chain combines TRBV13 with TRBJ2-1; possible D gene TRBD2, 5 bases. Germline CDR1 is PRHDT and CDR2 is FYEKMQ (reference sequence). V lost 5 bases and J 0 bases, leaving 20 bases between the germline ends. This CDR3 is 18 amino acids long. For the CDR3, the DNA is TGTGCCAGCAGCAATTCGACGGACTCCGTCAGCTCCTACAATGAGCAGTTCTTC. Translating it yields CASSNSTDSVSSYNEQFF.

The V gene is TRBV28, the J gene TRBJ1-1; D is perhaps TRBD1 (6 bases). CDR3 size: 11 residues. Germline assignment: CDR1 MDHEN and CDR2 SYDVKM. The germline V and J ends were trimmed by 6 bases and 5 bases, with 7 bases remaining between them. CDR3 amino acids: CASRQGTEAFF. CDR3 in DNA: TGTGCCAGCAGGCAGGGGACTGAAGCTTTCTTT. Variable domain in full (rest from reference TRBV28 and TRBJ1-1): DVKVTQSSRYLVKRTGEKVFLECVQDMDHENMFWYRQDPGLGLRLIYFSYDVKMKEKGDIPEGYSVSREKKERFSLILESASTNQTSMYLCASRQGTEAFFGQGTRLTVV.

The V and J genes are TRBV28 and TRBJ1-6; no definite D call. V was pared by 1 base and J by 0 bases, with 7 bases between. CDR1 is MDHEN and CDR2 is SYDVKM in the germline V gene. This CDR3 contains 16 residues. The CDR3 region is CASSLFGSSYNSPLHF. The CDR3 nucleotides read TGTGCCAGCAGTTTATTTGGGAGCTCCTATAATTCACCCCTCCACTTT.

This chain connects TRBV6-5 to TRBJ1-2; a weak D match, TRBD1 (5 bases). The CDR3 contains 14 residues. Germline V CDR1 and CDR2: MNHEY, SVGAGI. The V end was cut by 6 bases, the J end by 4 bases, with 15 bases between. This CDR3 reads CASRRRGLAYGYTF. Here the CDR3 DNA reads TGTGCCAGCAGACGCCGGGGGTTGGCCTATGGCTACACCTTC.